This T cell receptor (beta chain) is drawn from a study of cytomegalovirus exposure and HLA in healthy donors. A multiplex PCR was run with 60 Vbeta primers and 13 Jbeta primers. Using immunoSEQ multiplex PCR, the repertoire was profiled, and TCRdb retains in-frame clones only, with some absent. The sample carries 100,000 or so clones, roughly four fifths recorded once. Study observations and caveats: A reported reduction in N-insertions relative to the roughly 710-donor mean was seen in an Asian-associated ancestry cluster in a later analysis. With later analysis, a missense DCLRE1C variant became linked to TCR beta V- and J-gene trimming.

These donors counted as nominally healthy when sampled, but unrecorded immune exposures were likely. This clone is a singleton in its sample. Its specificity is unknown. Sequencing was carried out using PBMCs. This sequence originates from a male donor in good health and CMV-seropositive.

The CDR3 nucleotides are TGTGCCAGCAGCAAATTATCCGGACTGGTCAATCAGCCCCAGCATTTT. Its translation is CASSKLSGLVNQPQHF. The rearrangement links TRBV5-6 to TRBJ1-5; D is unresolved. Germline V lookup: CDR1 SGHDT, CDR2 YYEEEE. The CDR3 is 16 amino acids. Trimming stripped 4 bases from V and 3 bases from J, with 17 bases between.